What follows are 27 T cell receptor beta chains derived from one specimen sequenced in a study of tumor-infiltrating lymphocytes in primary liver carcinoma. In addition to blood RNA drawn from unsorted whole blood, germline DNA was extracted. TCR beta cDNA was made from 400 to 600 ng total RNA with a constant-region primer. Amplification in three nested multiplex PCR rounds with slightly modified ARM-PCR gave rise to TCR beta libraries. Both of the initial two PCR rounds ran for about 9 cycles and employed TRBV1-TRBV30 forward primers alongside a C-beta reverse primer. TCRdb itself ran the multiplex PCR reads through MiXCR, one entry per CDR3 protein. There are nearly 200,000 distinct CDR3 sequences in the sample; 65% occur only once, and around 7.1% lies in the top ten. The source material was peripheral blood. The receptors shown here come from a woman aged 55-75 years with primary liver carcinoma and hepatitis B virus infection.

About this clonotype: A clone one base away is much larger, so this may be a read error. The rearrangement links TRBV19 to TRBJ1-2; no clear D. Germline assignment: CDR1 LNHDA and CDR2 SQIVND (reference sequence). The CDR3 length is 12 residues. The CDR3 is CASSIGYYSYTF. In DNA form, the CDR3 reads TGTGCCAGTAGTATAGGCTACTATAGCTACACCTTC.

This clonotype has just a few counts. The gene calls are TRBV5-1 and TRBJ1-5, with a possible D match to TRBD1 (6 bases). Germline V gives CDR1 SGHRS, CDR2 YFSETQ. This CDR3 is built from 15 residues. Trimming stripped 4 bases from V and 3 bases from J, with 14 bases between. As DNA, the CDR3 is TGCGCCAGCAGCCCTGGGGGGGCAGACAATCAGCCCCAGCATTTT. Protein: CASSPGGADNQPQHF.

About this clonotype itself: Mismatch with germline at one junction end may stem from a read error. The chain employs TRBV4-1 and TRBJ2-1, with 12 bases fitting TRBD2. The CDR3 runs to 16 residues. Germline CDR1 MGHRA, CDR2 YSYEKL. CDR3 region: CANSNPTSGSANEQFF. CDR3 sequence (DNA): TGCGCCAACAGCAACCCGACTAGCGGGAGTGCTAATGAGCAGTTCTTC.

Turning to this clonotype: A much larger clone differs from this one at a single base, so this may be a read error. This chain uses TRBV11-2 with TRBJ2-5; 8 bases line up with TRBD2. This CDR3 region has 17 residues. Germline assignment: CDR1 SGHAT and CDR2 FQNNGV. V was pared by 7 bases and J by 0 bases, with 13 bases of the junction left unmatched. CDR3 residues: CASNLRGSGVYQETQYF. The CDR3 coding sequence is TGTGCCAGCAACTTGCGGGGTAGCGGGGTGTACCAAGAGACCCAGTACTTC.

With respect to this clonotype: A read error is possible here, since a much larger clone lies one base away. The rearrangement links TRBV29-1 to TRBJ2-5; TRBD1 might be the D (5 bases). Germline V gene lookup returns CDR1 SQVTM and CDR2 ANQGSEA. Trimming took off 5 bases at V and 1 base at J, with 11 bases between the two ends. The CDR3 runs 13 residues. As DNA, the CDR3 is TGCAGCGTTTCTGGACATGCCCAAGAGACCCAGTACTTC. It is translated as CSVSGHAQETQYF.

Notes on this clonotype: This may be a read error: a much more frequent sequence differs by one nucleotide. The conserved final phenylalanine or tryptophan is absent from the CDR3, which likely points to a read error. The rearrangement uses TRBV14 and TRBJ2-3; weak D call: TRBD2 (5 bases). V shed 1 base and J shed 0 bases, with 8 bases lying between them. This CDR3 is 15 amino acids long. Per the germline V gene, CDR1 is SGHDN and CDR2 is FVKESK. The CDR3 bases are TGTGCCAGCAGCCAAGCCCGGACTAGCACAGATACGCAGTATTCT. Its translation is CASSQARTSTDTQYS.

The sample holds many counts of this clonotype. For the CDR3, the DNA is TGCGCCAGCAGCTACCAACCGACTAGCGAACCGGATACGCAGTATTTT. Its protein product is CASSYQPTSEPDTQYF. The chain recombines TRBV5-1 with TRBJ2-3, with 8 bases that match TRBD2. The CDR3 spans 16 residues. Looked up from germline, CDR1 is SGHRS and CDR2 is YFSETQ. With V trimmed by 3 bases and J by 6 bases, 12 bases remained unmatched.

The chain employs TRBV11-2 and TRBJ2-3; TRBD2 is a possible D gene (7 bases). From germline, CDR1 is SGHAT and CDR2 FQNNGV. The CDR3 loop spans 18 amino acids. V lost 5 bases and J lost 1, with 22 bases in between. The CDR3 region has the DNA TGTGCCAGCAGCCCCCGTCTGCAGGGGACTACAGGCACAGATACGCAGTATTTT. It translates to CASSPRLQGTTGTDTQYF.

In the case of this clonotype: A junction end diverges from the germline sequence, so it may reflect a read error. The V and J genes are TRBV11-2 and TRBJ2-5; 9 nucleotides line up with TRBD2. CDR1 SGHAT and CDR2 FQNNGV come from the germline V gene. The CDR3 is made up of 13 amino acids. CDR3 sequence: CAISLAGVGTQYF. The CDR3 DNA sequence: TGTGCCATCAGCTTAGCGGGAGTGGGGACCCAGTACTTC.

Comment on this clonotype: The germline gene is not matched at one end of the junction; a read error may be the cause. The genes are TRBV28 and TRBJ2-1; a weak D match, TRBD2 (5 bases). The germline V gene encodes CDR1 MDHEN and CDR2 SYDVKM. CDR3 length: 14 residues. The CDR3 protein is CTSRSGSSYNEQFF. The CDR3 DNA sequence: TGTACCAGCAGGTCGGGAAGCTCCTACAATGAGCAGTTCTTC. The complete variable domain, with remaining parts taken from reference TRBV28 and TRBJ2-1, reads DVKVTQSSRYLVKRTGEKVFLECVQDMDHENMFWYRQDPGLGLRLIYFSYDVKMKEKGDIPEGYSVSREKKERFSLILESASTNQTSMYLCTSRSGSSYNEQFFGPGTRLTVL.

With regard to this clonotype: The junction departs from the called germline gene at one end, perhaps through a read error. This chain uses TRBV10-3 with TRBJ1-6, with 9 bases aligning to TRBD1. This CDR3 has 16 amino acids. Germline V gene lookup returns CDR1 ENHRY and CDR2 SYGVKD. The CDR3 reads CAISEPKTGGPSPLHF. DNA for the CDR3: TGTGCCATCAGTGAGCCTAAGACAGGGGGTCCTTCACCCCTCCATTTT.

This clonotype appeared once. A much larger clone differs by one base, so this may be a read error. The genes are TRBV6-5 and TRBJ1-6; no clear D gene. Between the trimmed V and J ends, which lost 6 bases and 13 bases, there was a span of 13 bases. The V gene's germline CDR1 is MNHEY and CDR2 SVGAGI. This CDR3 spans 12 amino acids. The CDR3 coding sequence is TGTGCCAGCAGCACTGGCCAGGTGCCCCTCCACTTT. It yields the protein CASSTGQVPLHF.

Notes on this clonotype: It may be a read error: a sequence one base away is much more abundant. This chain connects TRBV6-5 to TRBJ1-2, with D perhaps matching TRBD1 (5 bases). CDR1 is MNHEY and CDR2 is SVGAGI in the germline V gene. This CDR3 comprises 14 residues. Here the CDR3 DNA reads TGTACCAGCAGTTTTGACAGTGTTCTCAATGGCTACACCTTC. Protein product: CTSSFDSVLNGYTF.

A word on this clonotype: The limits of the CDR3 on the DNA are not certain, so only TCRdb's listed CDR3 is given. V is TRBV4-1 and J is TRBJ2-2. The CDR3 has 16 amino acids, counting both end residues. From germline, CDR1 is MGHRA and CDR2 YSYEKL. CDR3 residues: CASSQVGRGNTGEQFF.

Only a few counts were recorded for this clonotype. The chain uses TRBV30 and TRBJ2-5; no reliable D call. In germline, CDR1 is GTSNPN, CDR2 SVGIG (reference sequence). V lost 0 bases and J 4 bases, leaving 9 bases between the germline ends. The CDR3 has 13 residues. The CDR3 DNA reads as TGTGCCTGGAGTGTACACGTGGGAGAGACCCAGTACTTC. Protein product: CAWSVHVGETQYF.

The gene calls are TRBV7-9 and TRBJ1-1; no firm D call. This CDR3 has 15 amino acids. V was pared by 1 base and J by 0 bases, with 9 bases between. The germline CDR1 and CDR2 sequences are SEHNR and FQNEAQ (reference sequence). The CDR3 DNA is TGTGCCAGCAGCTTAGGAGCCACAGTGAACACTGAAGCTTTCTTT. Amino acid sequence: CASSLGATVNTEAFF.

The chain combines TRBV7-8 with TRBJ2-1; D call uncertain. Looked up from germline, CDR1 is SGHVS and CDR2 is FQNEAQ. Trimming took off 5 bases at V and 7 bases at J, with 21 bases between the two ends. CDR3 size: 16 residues. CDR3 nucleotides: TGTGCCAGCAGCCCTCTAATTCGGAGTAGCTGGAATGAGCAGTTCTTC. Encoded protein: CASSPLIRSSWNEQFF. Together with reference TRBV7-8 and TRBJ2-1, the CDR3 gives the full variable domain: GAGVSQSPRYKVAKRGQDVALRCDPISGHVSLFWYQQALGQGPEFLTYFQNEAQLDKSGLPSDRFFAERPEGSVSTLKIQRTQQEDSAVYLCASSPLIRSSWNEQFFGPGTRLTVL.

The rearrangement joins TRBV7-8 to TRBJ2-2; 7 positions agree with TRBD2. The CDR3 sequence is 15 residues long. V lost 4 bases, J lost 7 bases, and 9 bases stayed unmatched. Germline loops: CDR1 SGHVS, CDR2 FQNEAQ. CDR3 region: CASSSRRLAGGELFF. The CDR3 DNA follows: TGTGCCAGCAGCTCCCGTCGACTAGCTGGCGGGGAGCTGTTTTTT.

Points on this clonotype: A read error may be the cause here, since a much bigger clone is one base away. The chain is built from TRBV6-5 and TRBJ2-3, with no clear D. There are 9 residues in the CDR3. Germline loops: CDR1 MNHEY, CDR2 SVGAGI. The DNA for the CDR3 is TGTGCCCCCACGGATACGCAGTTTTTT. It specifies CAPTDTQFF.

The sample holds many counts of this clonotype. The chain is built from TRBV4-1 and TRBJ2-1, with D possibly TRBD2 on 6 matching bases. This CDR3 is built from 17 residues. CDR1 is MGHRA, CDR2 YSYEKL, per germline. Between the trimmed V and J ends, which lost 1 base and 1 base, there was a span of 14 bases. The CDR3 region is CASSQGAGGGSYNEQFF. CDR3 DNA sequence: TGCGCCAGCAGCCAAGGGGCTGGGGGAGGTTCCTACAATGAGCAGTTCTTC.

V gene TRBV28 combines with J gene TRBJ2-3; D is undetermined. There are 13 residues in the CDR3. From germline, CDR1 is MDHEN and CDR2 SYDVKM. V was clipped by 8 bases and J by 3 bases, with 12 bases between them. The CDR3 reads CASERDGTDTQYF. CDR3 bases: TGTGCCAGCGAGCGTGACGGGACAGATACGCAGTATTTT.

On this clonotype: A read error may explain this, as a much larger clone is one base away. The chain is built from TRBV4-2 and TRBJ1-1, with D maybe TRBD1 (5 bases). Per germline, CDR1 LGHNA and CDR2 YNFKEQ. Trimming took off 4 bases at V and 0 bases at J, with 12 bases between the two ends. The CDR3 contains 15 residues. CDR3 amino acids: CASSRGGGVNTEAFF. Written as DNA, the CDR3 is TGTGCCAGCAGCCGAGGTGGGGGAGTGAACACTGAAGCTTTCTTT.

In regard to this clonotype: One end of the junction varies from germline; a read error may be responsible. The chain is built from TRBV11-1 and TRBJ2-6; TRBD1 matches at 8 bases. There are 17 residues in the CDR3. Per the germline V gene, CDR1 is SGHAT and CDR2 is FQDESV (reference sequence). CDR3 coding DNA: TGTGACAGCAACGCCAGGACAGGGACTCCTGGGGCCAACGTCCTGACTTTC. Amino acid sequence: CDSNARTGTPGANVLTF.

On this clonotype itself: A junction boundary mismatches the germline segment, possibly from a read error. This chain connects TRBV12-3 or TRBV12-4 to TRBJ2-1; D is uncertain. The CDR3 consists of 10 residues. The CDR3 is CASSLAVQSF. The CDR3 coding sequence is TGTGCCAGCAGTTTAGCAGTGCAGTCCTTC.

The gene calls are TRBV19 and TRBJ1-1; D is ambiguous. The CDR3 has 13 amino acids. CDR1 LNHDA and CDR2 SQIVND come from the germline V gene (reference sequence). The V gene lost 6 bases and the J gene lost 6 bases, with 14 bases spanning the gap. The CDR3: CASSPLLTAEAFF. The CDR3 DNA reads TGTGCCAGTAGCCCCCTACTAACGGCTGAAGCTTTCTTT.

Points on this clonotype: This clone may be a read error of a much larger clone one base away. J is TRBJ2-3 and V is TRBV6-5, with D perhaps TRBD1 or TRBD2 (7 bases each). CDR3 length: 16 residues. The germline V gene encodes CDR1 MNHEY and CDR2 SVGAGI. V was clipped by 8 bases and J by 4 bases, with 22 bases between them. The CDR3 sequence is CASGQLLPGGADTQYF. For the CDR3, the DNA is TGTGCCAGCGGTCAACTCTTGCCAGGGGGGGCAGATACGCAGTATTTT.

J is TRBJ1-3 and V is TRBV14; D is ambiguous. CDR3 size: 15 residues. V was trimmed by 0 bases and J by 4 bases, leaving 10 bases between them. Germline V gene data show CDR1 as SGHDN and CDR2 as FVKESK. Written as DNA, the CDR3 is TGTGCCAGCAGCCAAGAAGCCCTAGGAGGAAACACCATATATTTT. Translated, it gives CASSQEALGGNTIYF.